This is a list of T cell receptor beta chains from one sample in a study of spatial heterogeneity in lung cancer. Using its own MiXCR run on the 5' RACE reads, TCRdb lists one record per CDR3 protein. The data contain fewer than 6,500 distinct CDR3 sequences, roughly 20% of them seen just once; the ten biggest clones take up roughly a tenth. The source was lung tumor tissue, collected at surgery. The receptors derive from a male donor with early-stage non-small cell lung cancer. The CDR3 runs from the conserved cysteine through the conserved F or W. A D gene is named only where the DNA matches it firmly. Part of the rows lack a size; the others show once, few, many or a class for expanded clones.

CDR3 length	V gene	J gene	D gene	clone size	CDR3 protein	CDR3 DNA
15	TRBV9	TRBJ2-7	-	medium-sized	CASSVGGHLSYEQYF	TGTGCCAGCAGCGTAGGCGGCCATCTTTCCTACGAGCAGTACTTC
15	TRBV7-9	TRBJ2-6	-	few	CASSSLSSGANVLTF	TGTGCCAGCAGCTCGCTGAGCTCTGGGGCCAACGTCCTGACTTTC
14	TRBV4-3	TRBJ2-3	-	-	CASSQVGGTDTQYF	TGCGCCAGCAGCCAAGTTGGCGGCACAGATACGCAGTATTTT
15	TRBV5-4	TRBJ2-2	-	many	CASSRGDSPTGELFF	TGTGCCAGCAGCCGTGGGGACTCCCCCACCGGGGAGCTGTTTTTT
15	TRBV6-5	TRBJ2-3	-	few	CASRFGLASTDTQYF	TGTGCCAGCAGATTCGGCCTAGCGAGCACAGATACGCAGTATTTT
14	TRBV7-9	TRBJ2-7	-	large	CASSPSRVPYEQYF	TGTGCCAGCAGCCCCTCGCGGGTACCCTACGAGCAGTACTTC
12	TRBV29-1	TRBJ2-7	-	few	CSVAEPSYEQYF	TGCAGCGTAGCGGAGCCATCCTACGAGCAGTACTTC
15	TRBV24-1	TRBJ2-1	-	-	CATSSERVRGHEQFF	TGTGCCACCAGTAGCGAGCGGGTAAGGGGACATGAGCAGTTCTTC
11	TRBV6-5	TRBJ1-1	-	medium-sized	CASKESTEAFF	TGTGCCAGCAAGGAAAGCACTGAAGCTTTCTTT
11	TRBV5-1	TRBJ2-7	-	-	CASSLAGEQYF	TGCGCCAGCAGCTTGGCAGGCGAGCAGTACTTC
16	TRBV24-1	TRBJ2-5	-	medium-sized	CATSDGRGHLQETQYF	TGTGCCACCAGTGATGGCCGGGGACACCTCCAAGAGACCCAGTACTTC
12	TRBV28	TRBJ2-1	-	many	CASSLPNNEQFF	TGTGCCAGCAGTCTACCCAACAATGAGCAGTTCTTC
12	TRBV19	TRBJ2-5	-	-	CASRSDKKTQYF	TGTGCCAGTAGATCGGACAAGAAGACCCAGTACTTC
13	TRBV11-2	TRBJ2-1	-	few	CASSLGVEGEQFF	TGTGCCAGCAGCTTAGGGGTAGAAGGAGAGCAGTTCTTC
15	TRBV28	TRBJ1-3	-	-	CASGPRTASGNTIYF	TGTGCCAGCGGTCCCAGGACAGCCTCTGGAAACACCATATATTTT
14	TRBV21-1	TRBJ1-1	-	-	CASSKERGRTEAFF	TGTGCCAGCAGCAAAGAACGGGGGCGCACTGAAGCTTTCTTT
15	TRBV20-1	TRBJ2-3	-	many	CSASVREAGTDTQYF	TGCAGTGCTAGTGTGAGGGAAGCCGGCACAGATACGCAGTATTTT
15	TRBV6-5	TRBJ2-1	TRBD2	many	CASRVWTSDYNEQFF	TGTGCCAGCAGAGTATGGACTAGCGACTACAATGAGCAGTTCTTC
16	TRBV6-5	TRBJ2-6	-	few	CASSYSGGSGANVLTF	TGTGCCAGCAGTTACTCGGGGGGCTCTGGGGCCAACGTCCTGACTTTC
15	TRBV12-3/TRBV12-4	TRBJ1-6	TRBD1	-	CASSLTGQGNSPLHF	TGTGCCAGCAGTTTAACGGGACAGGGAAATTCACCCCTCCACTTT
13	TRBV7-9	TRBJ2-2	-	-	CASSLDSTGELFF	TGTGCCAGCAGCTTAGACTCCACCGGGGAGCTGTTTTTT
13	TRBV7-3	TRBJ2-7	TRBD1	-	CASSLAGGYEQYF	TGTGCCAGCAGCTTAGCAGGGGGCTACGAGCAGTACTTC
13	TRBV7-6	TRBJ2-7	-	few	CASSPGPNYEQYF	TGTGCCAGCAGCCCGGGACCCAACTACGAGCAGTACTTC
14	TRBV19	TRBJ2-3	-	few	CASKERGLTDTQYF	TGTGCCAGTAAAGAAAGAGGCCTCACAGATACGCAGTATTTT
17	TRBV7-9	TRBJ2-3	TRBD1	few	CASSLYVGTGTRDTQYF	TGTGCCAGCAGCTTATATGTGGGGACAGGGACCCGGGATACGCAGTATTTT
12	TRBV20-1	TRBJ2-2	-	-	CSARPGNGELFF	TGCAGTGCGCGCCCCGGCAACGGGGAGCTGTTTTTT
10	TRBV20-1	TRBJ2-5	-	-	CSARGETQYF	TGCAGTGCTAGAGGGGAGACCCAGTACTTC
16	TRBV7-9	TRBJ2-1	-	-	CASSKGPGAPSRGQFF	TGTGCCAGCAGCAAGGGCCCTGGGGCACCCTCACGGGGGCAGTTCTTC
13	TRBV6-1	TRBJ1-5	-	few	CASSEGGAQPQHF	TGTGCCAGCAGTGAAGGAGGGGCCCAGCCCCAGCATTTT
11	TRBV29-1	TRBJ1-1	-	many	CSVESAEQAFF	TGCAGCGTTGAATCGGCTGAACAGGCTTTCTTT
16	TRBV11-2	TRBJ1-1	-	-	CASSHTDSRMDTEAFF	TGTGCCAGCAGCCATACGGACAGTCGTATGGACACTGAAGCTTTCTTT
14	TRBV29-1	TRBJ2-5	TRBD2	medium-sized	CSVDTSGSMKTQYF	TGCAGCGTTGATACTAGCGGGAGTATGAAGACCCAGTACTTC
15	TRBV10-2	TRBJ2-1	-	-	CASSEWRGPTNEQFF	TGCGCCAGCAGTGAGTGGAGGGGACCTACAAATGAGCAGTTCTTC
15	TRBV5-1	TRBJ2-1	TRBD2	-	CASSLLASGRNEQFF	TGCGCCAGCAGCTTGCTGGCTAGCGGGAGGAATGAGCAGTTCTTC
14	TRBV2	TRBJ2-5	-	-	CASSETIGGETQYF	TGTGCCAGCAGTGAAACGATTGGTGGAGAGACCCAGTACTTC
14	TRBV5-1	TRBJ2-7	TRBD1	large	CASSGDRGYNEQYF	TGCGCCAGCAGCGGGGACAGGGGGTATAACGAGCAGTACTTC
15	TRBV13	TRBJ2-6	-	many	CASSLDVSGANVLTF	TGTGCCAGCAGCTTAGATGTCTCTGGGGCCAACGTCCTGACTTTC
14	TRBV7-2	TRBJ2-7	TRBD1	medium-sized	CASSTDRELYEQYF	TGTGCCAGCAGCACCGACAGGGAGCTCTACGAGCAGTACTTC
11	TRBV20-1	TRBJ2-7	-	few	CSARFDRLQYF	TGCAGTGCTAGATTCGATAGATTACAGTACTTC
15	TRBV6-5	TRBJ1-5	-	large	CASRGRGPRDGPQHF	TGTGCCAGCAGGGGTAGGGGCCCTAGGGACGGGCCCCAGCATTTT
18	TRBV7-9	TRBJ2-6	-	medium-sized	CASSLGAGTPGGANVLTF	TGTGCCAGCAGCTTAGGCGCCGGGACCCCAGGAGGTGCCAACGTCCTGACTTTC
16	TRBV4-1	TRBJ2-7	-	-	CASSQVSTGSSYEQYF	TGCGCCAGCAGCCAAGTAAGCACAGGGAGCTCCTACGAGCAGTACTTC
14	TRBV7-8	TRBJ2-2	-	-	CASSFLTITGELFF	TGTGCCAGCAGCTTCCTCACAATCACCGGGGAGCTGTTTTTT
13	TRBV7-2	TRBJ2-7	-	-	CASSLAGAYEQYF	TGTGCCAGCAGCTTAGCGGGGGCCTACGAGCAGTACTTC
11	TRBV30	TRBJ1-1	-	-	CAWSHGGEAFF	TGTGCCTGGAGTCATGGGGGTGAAGCTTTCTTT
13	TRBV13	TRBJ2-5	TRBD1	many	CASSDGTEETQYF	TGTGCCAGCAGCGACGGGACAGAAGAGACCCAGTACTTC
12	TRBV3-1	TRBJ1-5	-	-	CASSQRGQPQHF	TGTGCCAGCAGCCAACGGGGTCAGCCCCAGCATTTT
16	TRBV5-4	TRBJ2-3	TRBD2	-	CASSLGLAGSTDTQYF	TGTGCCAGCAGCTTAGGACTAGCGGGGAGCACAGATACGCAGTATTTT
13	TRBV7-6	TRBJ2-3	-	few	CASSFLVSDTQYF	TGTGCCAGCAGCTTTCTAGTTTCAGATACGCAGTATTTT
15	TRBV4-1	TRBJ1-1	-	few	CASSQDPGHLDEAFF	TGCGCCAGCAGCCAAGACCCGGGACACTTAGATGAAGCTTTCTTT
15	TRBV20-1	TRBJ2-3	TRBD2	-	CSARWTSGRADTQYF	TGCAGTGCTAGGTGGACTAGCGGGAGGGCAGATACGCAGTATTTT
13	TRBV10-3	TRBJ1-1	-	medium-sized	CAISRGGNTEAFF	TGTGCCATCAGCCGGGGGGGGAACACTGAAGCTTTCTTT
12	TRBV20-1	TRBJ2-1	-	-	CSASRQINEQFF	TGCAGTGCTTCCCGACAGATCAATGAGCAGTTCTTC
13	TRBV30	TRBJ2-3	-	-	CAWSRETTDTQYF	TGTGCCTGGTCACGAGAGACCACAGATACGCAGTATTTT
13	TRBV20-1	TRBJ2-5	TRBD1	few	CSAIQGARETQYF	TGCAGTGCTATACAGGGGGCGAGGGAGACCCAGTACTTC
11	TRBV30	TRBJ2-2	-	medium-sized	CAWRAPRELFF	TGTGCCTGGAGAGCTCCCCGGGAGCTGTTTTTT
15	TRBV11-2	TRBJ2-1	-	many	CASSLNVNSYNEQFF	TGTGCCAGCAGCTTAAACGTCAATTCCTACAATGAGCAGTTCTTC
14	TRBV11-1	TRBJ2-7	-	many	CASSLTRDSYEQYF	TGTGCCAGCAGCTTAACCAGGGATTCCTACGAGCAGTACTTC
15	TRBV7-8	TRBJ2-1	TRBD2	few	CASSPTGTSRIEQFF	TGTGCCAGCAGCCCCACCGGGACTAGCAGGATTGAGCAGTTCTTC